The entry below gives a single T cell receptor beta chain sequence along with its context. The antigen remains unidentified. The protocol was immunoSEQ multiplex PCR, while the TCRdb copy is restricted to in-frame clones and leaves out a portion. Here the sample spans over 110,000 clones, around 87% being singletons. This sample was included in a study of cytomegalovirus exposure and HLA in healthy donors. The study's findings and limits: Cytomegalovirus-associated TCR beta chains were listed, numbering some 180. The dataset shows that most TCR sequences were rare, while some public TCRs occurred in many donors. In vitro assays verified that three CMV-associated chains recognized CMV antigens specifically.

Per germline, CDR1 MNHEY and CDR2 SMNVEV (reference sequence). The CDR3 consists of 14 residues. V was clipped by 6 bases and J by 2 bases, with 13 bases between them. This clonotype was obtained from a man between 18 and 35 years old in good health and CMV-seropositive. The V gene is TRBV27, the J gene TRBJ1-2, with D possibly TRBD1 on 5 matching bases. Sequenced material: PBMCs. The CDR3 here is CASSSRTKNYGYTF. The CDR3, as DNA: TGTGCCAGCAGCTCCAGGACAAAGAACTATGGCTACACCTTC.